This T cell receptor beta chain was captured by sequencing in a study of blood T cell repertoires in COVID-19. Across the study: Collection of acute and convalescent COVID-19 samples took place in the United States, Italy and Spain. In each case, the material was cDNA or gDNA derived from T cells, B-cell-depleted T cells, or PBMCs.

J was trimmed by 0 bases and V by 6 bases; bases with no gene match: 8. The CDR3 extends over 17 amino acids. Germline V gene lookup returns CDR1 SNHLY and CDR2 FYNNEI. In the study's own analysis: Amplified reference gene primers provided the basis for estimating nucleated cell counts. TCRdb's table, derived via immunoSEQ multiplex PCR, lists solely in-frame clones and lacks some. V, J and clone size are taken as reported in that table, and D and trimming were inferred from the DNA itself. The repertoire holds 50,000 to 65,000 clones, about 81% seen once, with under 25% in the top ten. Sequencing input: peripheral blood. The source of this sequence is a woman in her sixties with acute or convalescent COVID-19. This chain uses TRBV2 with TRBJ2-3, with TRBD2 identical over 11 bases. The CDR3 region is CASRALIAGGSTDTQYF. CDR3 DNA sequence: TGTGCCAGCAGGGCTTTAATAGCGGGGGGGAGCACAGATACGCAGTATTTT. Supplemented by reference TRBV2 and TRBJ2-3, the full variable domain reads EPEVTQTPSHQVTQMGQEVILRCVPISNHLYFYWYRQILGQKVEFLVSFYNNEISEKSEIFDDQFSVERPDGSNFTLKIRSTKLEDSAMYFCASRALIAGGSTDTQYFGPGTRLTVL.